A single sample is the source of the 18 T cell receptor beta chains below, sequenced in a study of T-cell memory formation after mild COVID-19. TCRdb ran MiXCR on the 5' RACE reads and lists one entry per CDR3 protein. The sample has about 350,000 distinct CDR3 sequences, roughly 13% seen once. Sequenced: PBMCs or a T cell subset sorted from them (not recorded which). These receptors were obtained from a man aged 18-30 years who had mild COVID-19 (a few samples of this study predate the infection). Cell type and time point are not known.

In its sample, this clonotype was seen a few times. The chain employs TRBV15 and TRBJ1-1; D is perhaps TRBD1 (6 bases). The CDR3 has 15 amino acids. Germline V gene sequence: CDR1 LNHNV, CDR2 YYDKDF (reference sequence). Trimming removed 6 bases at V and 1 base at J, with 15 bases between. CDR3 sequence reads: CATRQLETGNTEAFF. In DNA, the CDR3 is TGTGCCACCAGACAACTTGAGACAGGGAACACTGAAGCTTTCTTT. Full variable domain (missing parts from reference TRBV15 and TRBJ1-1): DAMVIQNPRYQVTQFGKPVTLSCSQTLNHNVMYWYQQKSSQAPKLLFHYYDKDFNNEADTPDNFQSRRPNTSFCFLDIRSPGLGDTAMYLCATRQLETGNTEAFFGQGTRLTVV.

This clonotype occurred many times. The CDR3 spells CASSLVEGSEQYF. The CDR3 nucleotides read TGTGCCAGCAGCTTAGTCGAGGGGTCCGAGCAGTACTTC. The rearrangement joins TRBV7-2 to TRBJ2-7; D is perhaps TRBD1 or TRBD2 (5 bases each). V was shortened by 1 base and J by 6 bases, with 10 bases between the two germline ends. There are 13 residues in the CDR3. Looked up from germline, CDR1 is SGHTA and CDR2 is FQGNSA.

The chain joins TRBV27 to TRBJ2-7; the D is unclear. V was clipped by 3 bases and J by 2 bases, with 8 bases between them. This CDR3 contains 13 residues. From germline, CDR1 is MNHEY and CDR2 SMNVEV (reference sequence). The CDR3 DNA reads TGTGCCAGCAGTTTTGGGCCCGCCTACGAGCAGTACGTC. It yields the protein CASSFGPAYEQYV.

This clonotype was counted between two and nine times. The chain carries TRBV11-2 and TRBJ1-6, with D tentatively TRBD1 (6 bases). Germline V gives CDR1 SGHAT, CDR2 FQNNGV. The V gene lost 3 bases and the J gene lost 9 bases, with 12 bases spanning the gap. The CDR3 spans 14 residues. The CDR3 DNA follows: TGTGCCAGCAGCTTCCTAGGGGGGTCTTCACCCCTCCACTTT. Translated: CASSFLGGSSPLHF.

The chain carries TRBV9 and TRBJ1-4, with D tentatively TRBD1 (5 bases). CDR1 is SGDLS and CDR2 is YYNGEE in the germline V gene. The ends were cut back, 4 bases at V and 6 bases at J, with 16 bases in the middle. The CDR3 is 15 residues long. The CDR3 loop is CASSSQGRGDEKLFF. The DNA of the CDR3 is TGTGCCAGCAGCTCCCAGGGACGCGGTGATGAAAAACTGTTTTTT.

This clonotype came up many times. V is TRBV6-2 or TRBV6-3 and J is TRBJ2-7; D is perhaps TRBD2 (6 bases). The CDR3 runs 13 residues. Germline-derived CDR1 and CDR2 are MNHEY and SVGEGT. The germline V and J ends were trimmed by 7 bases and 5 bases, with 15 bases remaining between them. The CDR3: CASMWAAGNEQYF. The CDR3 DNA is TGTGCCAGCATGTGGGCGGCGGGGAACGAGCAGTACTTC.

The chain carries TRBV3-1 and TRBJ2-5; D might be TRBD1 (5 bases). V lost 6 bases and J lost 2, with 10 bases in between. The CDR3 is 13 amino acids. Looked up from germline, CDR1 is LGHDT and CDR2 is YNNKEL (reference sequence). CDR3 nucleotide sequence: TGTGCCAGCAGAGAAGGGGCACAAGAGACCCAGTACTTC. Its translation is CASREGAQETQYF.

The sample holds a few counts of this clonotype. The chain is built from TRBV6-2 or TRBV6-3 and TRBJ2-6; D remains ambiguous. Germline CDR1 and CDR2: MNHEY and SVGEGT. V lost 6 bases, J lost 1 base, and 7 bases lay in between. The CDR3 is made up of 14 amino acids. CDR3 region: CASRLPSGANVLTF. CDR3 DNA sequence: TGTGCCAGCAGGCTCCCGTCTGGGGCCAACGTCCTGACTTTC.

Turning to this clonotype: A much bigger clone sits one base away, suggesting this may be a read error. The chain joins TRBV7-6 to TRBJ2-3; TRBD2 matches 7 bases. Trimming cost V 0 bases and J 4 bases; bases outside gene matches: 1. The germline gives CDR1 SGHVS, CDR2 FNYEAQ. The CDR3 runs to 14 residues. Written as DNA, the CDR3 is TGTGCCAGCAGCTTAGCGGGGGGGTCAGATACGCAGTATTTT. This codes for CASSLAGGSDTQYF.

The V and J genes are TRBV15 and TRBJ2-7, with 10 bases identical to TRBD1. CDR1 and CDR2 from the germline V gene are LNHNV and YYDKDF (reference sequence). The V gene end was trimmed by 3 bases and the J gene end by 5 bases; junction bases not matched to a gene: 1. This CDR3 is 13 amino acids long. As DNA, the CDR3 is TGTGCCACCAGCAGTGGGACAGGGGACGAGCAGTACGTC. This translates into CATSSGTGDEQYV.

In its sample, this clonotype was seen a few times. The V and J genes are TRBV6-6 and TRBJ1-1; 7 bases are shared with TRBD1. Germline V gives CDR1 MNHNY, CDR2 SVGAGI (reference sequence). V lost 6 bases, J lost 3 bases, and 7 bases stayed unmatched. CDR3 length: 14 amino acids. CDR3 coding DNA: TGTGCCAGCAGACCCAGGGGGTGGGACACTGAAGCTTTCTTT. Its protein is CASRPRGWDTEAFF.

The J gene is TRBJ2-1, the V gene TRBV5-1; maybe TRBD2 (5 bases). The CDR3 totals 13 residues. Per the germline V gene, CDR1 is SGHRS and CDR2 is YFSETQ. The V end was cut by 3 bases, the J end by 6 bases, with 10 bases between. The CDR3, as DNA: TGCGCCAGCAGCTCGGGATTCTTCAATGAGCAGTTCTTC. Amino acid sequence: CASSSGFFNEQFF.

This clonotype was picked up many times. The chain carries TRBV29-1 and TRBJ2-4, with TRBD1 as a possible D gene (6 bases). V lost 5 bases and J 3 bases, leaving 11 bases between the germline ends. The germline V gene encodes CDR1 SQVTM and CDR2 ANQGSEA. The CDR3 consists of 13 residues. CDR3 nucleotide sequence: TGCAGCGTTACCCCAGGGGTCAAAAACATTCAGTACTTC. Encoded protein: CSVTPGVKNIQYF.

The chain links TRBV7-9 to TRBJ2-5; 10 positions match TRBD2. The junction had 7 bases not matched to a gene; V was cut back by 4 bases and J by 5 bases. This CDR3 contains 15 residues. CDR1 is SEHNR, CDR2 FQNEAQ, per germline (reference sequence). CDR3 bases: TGTGCCAGCAGCTATATAGCGGGGGGAGATGAGACCCAGTACTTC. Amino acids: CASSYIAGGDETQYF. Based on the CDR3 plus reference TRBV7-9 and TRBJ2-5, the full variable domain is DTGVSQNPRHKITKRGQNVTFRCDPISEHNRLYWYRQTLGQGPEFLTYFQNEAQLEKSRLLSDRFSAERPKGSFSTLEIQRTEQGDSAMYLCASSYIAGGDETQYFGPGTRLLVL.

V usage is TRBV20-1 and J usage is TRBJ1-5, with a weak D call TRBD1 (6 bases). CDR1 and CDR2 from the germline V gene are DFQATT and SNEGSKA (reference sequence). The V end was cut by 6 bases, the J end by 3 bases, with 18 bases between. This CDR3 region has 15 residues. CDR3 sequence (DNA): TGCAGTGCCAAGCACCCAACAGGGACCAATCAGCCCCAGCATTTT. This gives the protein CSAKHPTGTNQPQHF.

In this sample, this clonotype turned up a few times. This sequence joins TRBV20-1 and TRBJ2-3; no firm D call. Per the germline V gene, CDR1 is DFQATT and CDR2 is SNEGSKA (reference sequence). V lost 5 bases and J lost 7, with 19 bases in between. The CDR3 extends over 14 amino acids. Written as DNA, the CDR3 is TGCAGTGCTCCTCTGCCACCCAGCCACAATACGCAGTATTTT. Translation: CSAPLPPSHNTQYF.

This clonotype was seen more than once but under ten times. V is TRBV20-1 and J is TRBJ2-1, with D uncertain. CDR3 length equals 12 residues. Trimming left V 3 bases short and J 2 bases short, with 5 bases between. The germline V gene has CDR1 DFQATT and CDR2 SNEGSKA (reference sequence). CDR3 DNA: TGCAGTGCTAGCGCGGCCTACAATGAGCAGTTCTTC. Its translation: CSASAAYNEQFF.

The CDR3 is CASSYPASGGPTDTQYF. For the CDR3, the DNA is TGTGCCAGCAGTTACCCGGCTAGCGGGGGCCCCACAGATACGCAGTATTTT. The chain is built from TRBV6-2 or TRBV6-3 and TRBJ2-3, with 10 bases fitting TRBD2. V lost 2 bases and J lost 2; bases outside the gene matches: 7. Germline CDR1 is MNHEY and CDR2 is SVGEGT. The CDR3 spans 17 residues.